The clone carrying this T cell receptor beta chain was picked up a small number of times. For the second PCR, which ran for 7 to 11 cycles, a sample-barcoded 5' primer and a J-beta primer mix were used. TCRdb reprocessed the 5' RACE reads with MiXCR, giving one entry per CDR3 protein. The table has hundreds of thousands of distinct CDR3 sequences, 32% seen once; the top ten hold 15%. These data belong to a study of blood T cells in healthy people across ages. Germline CDR1 and CDR2: MNHNS and SASEGT. V was shortened by 7 bases and J by 2 bases, with 19 bases between the two germline ends. The CDR3 loop spans 16 amino acids.

The sample was blood. The receptor comes from a woman aged 80 or older in good health. The V call is TRBV6-1, the J call TRBJ2-3, with a weak D call TRBD1 (5 bases). CDR3 nucleotides: TGTGCCAGCACTGTCCAGGGCGCGTTTCCCACAGATACGCAGTATTTT. Translation: CASTVQGAFPTDTQYF.